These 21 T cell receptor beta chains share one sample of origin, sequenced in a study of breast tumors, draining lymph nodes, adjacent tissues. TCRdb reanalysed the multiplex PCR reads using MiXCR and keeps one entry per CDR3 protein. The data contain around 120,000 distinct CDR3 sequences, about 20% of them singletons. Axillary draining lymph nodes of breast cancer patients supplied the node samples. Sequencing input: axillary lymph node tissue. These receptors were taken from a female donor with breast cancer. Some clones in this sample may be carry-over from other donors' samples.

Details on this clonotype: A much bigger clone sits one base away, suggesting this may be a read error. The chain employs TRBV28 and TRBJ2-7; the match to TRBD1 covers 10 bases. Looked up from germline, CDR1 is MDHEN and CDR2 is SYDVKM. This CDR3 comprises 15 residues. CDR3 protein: CASSRTGTGDFGQHF. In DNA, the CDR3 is TGTGCCAGCAGCAGAACCGGGACAGGGGATTTCGGGCAGCACTTC.

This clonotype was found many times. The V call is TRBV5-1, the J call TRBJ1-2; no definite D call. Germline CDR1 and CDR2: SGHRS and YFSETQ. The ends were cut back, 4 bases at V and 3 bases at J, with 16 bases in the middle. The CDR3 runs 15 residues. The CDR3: CASSLALAGDYGYTF. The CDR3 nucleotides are TGCGCCAGCAGCCTAGCGTTGGCAGGCGACTATGGCTACACCTTC.

DNA of the CDR3: TGTGCCAGCAGCTGGGGGATAGACAATGAGCAGTTCTTC. Its protein product is CASSWGIDNEQFF. V usage is TRBV5-4 and J usage is TRBJ2-1, with D perhaps TRBD1 or TRBD2 (5 bases each). The CDR3 length is 13 residues. The germline V and J ends were trimmed by 3 bases and 5 bases, with 9 bases remaining between them. Germline CDR1 and CDR2: SGHNT and YYREEE (reference sequence).

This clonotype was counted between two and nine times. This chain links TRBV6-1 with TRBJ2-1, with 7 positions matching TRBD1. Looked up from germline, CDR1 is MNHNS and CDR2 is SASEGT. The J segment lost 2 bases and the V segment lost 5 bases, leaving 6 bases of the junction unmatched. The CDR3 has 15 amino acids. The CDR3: CASSPRGRTYNEQFF. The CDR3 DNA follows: TGTGCCAGCAGTCCCAGGGGGAGAACCTACAATGAGCAGTTCTTC.

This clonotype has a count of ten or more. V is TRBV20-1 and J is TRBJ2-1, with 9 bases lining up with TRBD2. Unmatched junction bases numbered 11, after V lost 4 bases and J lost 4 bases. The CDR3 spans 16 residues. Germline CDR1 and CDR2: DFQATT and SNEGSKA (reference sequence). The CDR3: CSAKSLVAGAYNEQFF. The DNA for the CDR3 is TGCAGTGCTAAGTCGTTAGTAGCGGGGGCATACAATGAGCAGTTCTTC.

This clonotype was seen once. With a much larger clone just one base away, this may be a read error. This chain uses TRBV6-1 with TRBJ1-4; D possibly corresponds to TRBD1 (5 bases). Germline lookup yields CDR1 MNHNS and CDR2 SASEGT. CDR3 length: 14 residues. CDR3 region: CASSTQGVKEKLVF. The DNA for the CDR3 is TGTGCCAGCAGCACTCAGGGAGTAAAGGAAAAACTGGTTTTT.

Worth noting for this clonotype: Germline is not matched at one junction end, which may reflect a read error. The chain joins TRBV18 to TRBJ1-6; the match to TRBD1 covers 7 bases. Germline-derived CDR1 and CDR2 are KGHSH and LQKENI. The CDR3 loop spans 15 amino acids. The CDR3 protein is CASSPGTAGNSPLPF. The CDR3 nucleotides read TGTGCCAGCTCACCAGGGACAGCAGGAAATTCACCCCTCCCCTTT.

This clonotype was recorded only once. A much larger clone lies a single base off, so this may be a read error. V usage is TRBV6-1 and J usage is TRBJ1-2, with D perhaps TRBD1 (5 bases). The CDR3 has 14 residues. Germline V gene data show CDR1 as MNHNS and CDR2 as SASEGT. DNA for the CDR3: TGTGCCAGCAGTGCGGGGCCTTCTAACCATGGCTACACCTTC. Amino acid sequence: CASSAGPSNHGYTF.

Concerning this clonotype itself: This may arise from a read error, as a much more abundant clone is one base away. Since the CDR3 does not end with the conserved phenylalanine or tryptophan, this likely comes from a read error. The CDR3 nucleotides are TGTGCCAGCAGCGTAGTAGGGACTAGCGAGCAGTACTCC. The encoded protein is CASSVVGTSEQYS. The chain employs TRBV9 and TRBJ2-7; 8 nucleotides align to TRBD2. The CDR3 runs to 13 residues. CDR1 is SGDLS, CDR2 YYNGEE, per germline. V shed 0 bases, J shed 6 bases, and the junction held 2 bases outside the gene matches.

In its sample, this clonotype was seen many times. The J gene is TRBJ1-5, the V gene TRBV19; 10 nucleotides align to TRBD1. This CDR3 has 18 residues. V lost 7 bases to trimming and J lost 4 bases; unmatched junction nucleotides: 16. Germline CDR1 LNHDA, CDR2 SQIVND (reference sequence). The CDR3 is CASIGGTGAPRLNQPQHF. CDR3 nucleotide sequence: TGTGCCAGTATTGGGGGGACAGGGGCCCCAAGACTGAATCAGCCCCAGCATTTT. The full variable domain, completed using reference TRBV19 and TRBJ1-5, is DGGITQSPKYLFRKEGQNVTLSCEQNLNHDAMYWYRQDPGQGLRLIYYSQIVNDFQKGDIAEGYSVSREKKESFPLTVTSAQKNPTAFYLCASIGGTGAPRLNQPQHFGDGTRLSIL.

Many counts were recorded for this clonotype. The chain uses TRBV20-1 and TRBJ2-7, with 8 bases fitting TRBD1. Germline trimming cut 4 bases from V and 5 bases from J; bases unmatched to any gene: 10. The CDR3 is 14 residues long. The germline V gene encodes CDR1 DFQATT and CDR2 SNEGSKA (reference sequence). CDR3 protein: CSANLRDRRNEQYF. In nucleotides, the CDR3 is TGCAGTGCTAACTTAAGGGACAGGAGAAACGAGCAGTACTTC.

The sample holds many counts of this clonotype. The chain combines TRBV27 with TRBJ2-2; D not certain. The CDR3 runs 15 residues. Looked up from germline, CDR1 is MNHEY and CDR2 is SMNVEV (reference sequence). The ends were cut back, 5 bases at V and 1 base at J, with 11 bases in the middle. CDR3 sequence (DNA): TGTGCCAGCAGTGAAGAGGACGGGAACACCGGGGAGCTGTTTTTT. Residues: CASSEEDGNTGELFF.

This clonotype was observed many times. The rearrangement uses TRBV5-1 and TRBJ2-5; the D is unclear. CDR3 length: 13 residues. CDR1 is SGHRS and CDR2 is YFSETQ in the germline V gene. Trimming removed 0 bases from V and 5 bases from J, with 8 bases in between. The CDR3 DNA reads TGCGCCAGCAGCTTGGTTCCAGATGAGACCCAGTACTTC. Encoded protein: CASSLVPDETQYF.

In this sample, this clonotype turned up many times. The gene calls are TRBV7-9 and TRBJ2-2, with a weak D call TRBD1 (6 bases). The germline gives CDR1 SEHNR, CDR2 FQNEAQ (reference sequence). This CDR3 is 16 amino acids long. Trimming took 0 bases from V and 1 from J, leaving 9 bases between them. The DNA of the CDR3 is TGTGCCAGCAGCTTAGCCAGGGGACAGAACACCGGGGAGCTGTTTTTT. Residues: CASSLARGQNTGELFF.

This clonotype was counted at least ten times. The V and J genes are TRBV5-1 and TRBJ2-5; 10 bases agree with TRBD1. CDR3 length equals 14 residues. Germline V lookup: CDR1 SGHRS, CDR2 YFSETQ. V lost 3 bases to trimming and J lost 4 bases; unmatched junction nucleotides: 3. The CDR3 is CASSSGTGVETQYF. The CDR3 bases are TGCGCCAGCAGCTCCGGGACAGGGGTAGAGACCCAGTACTTC.

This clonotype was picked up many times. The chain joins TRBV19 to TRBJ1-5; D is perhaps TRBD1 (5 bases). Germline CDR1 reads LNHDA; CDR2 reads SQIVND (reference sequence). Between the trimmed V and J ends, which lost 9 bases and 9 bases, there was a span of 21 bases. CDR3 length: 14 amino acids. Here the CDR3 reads CASRESGLQTPQHF. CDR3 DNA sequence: TGTGCCAGCAGGGAGTCGGGGCTACAAACGCCCCAGCATTTT.

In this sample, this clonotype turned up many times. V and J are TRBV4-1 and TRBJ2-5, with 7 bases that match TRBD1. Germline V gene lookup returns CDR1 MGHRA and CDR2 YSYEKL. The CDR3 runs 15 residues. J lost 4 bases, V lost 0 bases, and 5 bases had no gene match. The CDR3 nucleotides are TGCGCCAGCAGCCAAGATGACAGGGTAAGAGAGACCCAGTACTTC. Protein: CASSQDDRVRETQYF.

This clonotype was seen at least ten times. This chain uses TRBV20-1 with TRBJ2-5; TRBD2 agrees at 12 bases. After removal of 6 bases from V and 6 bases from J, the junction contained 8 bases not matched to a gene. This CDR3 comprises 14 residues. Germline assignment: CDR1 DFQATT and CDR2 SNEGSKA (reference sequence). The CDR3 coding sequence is TGCAGTGCCCCTACTAGCGGGGGGCTAAAGACCCAGTACTTC. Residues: CSAPTSGGLKTQYF.

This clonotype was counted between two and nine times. The CDR3 protein is CASSQVEDIFMGNQPQHF. CDR3 nucleotides: TGCGCCAGCAGCCAAGTTGAGGACATTTTCATGGGCAATCAGCCCCAGCATTTT. The V gene is TRBV4-1, the J gene TRBJ1-5; possible D gene TRBD1, 5 bases. Germline V CDR1 and CDR2: MGHRA, YSYEKL. The CDR3 is made up of 18 amino acids. V lost 1 base and J lost 2, with 18 bases in between.

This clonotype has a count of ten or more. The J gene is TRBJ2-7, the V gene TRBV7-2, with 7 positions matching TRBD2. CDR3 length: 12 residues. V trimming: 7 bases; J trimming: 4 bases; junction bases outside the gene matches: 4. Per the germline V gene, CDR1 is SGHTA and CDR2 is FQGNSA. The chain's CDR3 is CASIRRGYEQYF. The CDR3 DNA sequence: TGTGCCAGCATTAGGCGGGGGTACGAGCAGTACTTC.

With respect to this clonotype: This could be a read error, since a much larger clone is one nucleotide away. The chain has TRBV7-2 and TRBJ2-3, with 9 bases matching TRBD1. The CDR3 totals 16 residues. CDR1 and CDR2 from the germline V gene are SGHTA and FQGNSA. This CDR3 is CASSQHPGQGRDTRYF. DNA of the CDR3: TGCGCCAGCAGCCAACACCCGGGACAGGGTCGCGATACGCGGTATTTT.